Each of the 29 T cell receptor beta chains below was sequenced from the same sample in a study of metastatic and nonmetastatic thyroid tumors. From the PCR reads, TCRdb re-called clones with MiXCR. This sample has under 25,000 clones, with 25% to 30% found just once. Among the patients, none had received any treatment before thyroid surgery. Sequencing was carried out using blood. The receptors were gathered from a male donor with papillary thyroid cancer or a benign thyroid nodule (not recorded which). Some clones in this sample may be carry-over from other donors' samples.

This sequence joins TRBV11-2 and TRBJ1-1; the D is unclear. The germline gives CDR1 SGHAT, CDR2 FQNNGV. V was pared by 1 base and J by 1 base, with 7 bases between. The CDR3 extends over 14 amino acids. Here the CDR3 DNA reads TGTGCCAGCAGCTTAGTAAGCAGGAACACTGAAGCTTTCTTT. It encodes CASSLVSRNTEAFF.

The chain recombines TRBV7-3 with TRBJ2-5; 7 bases are shared with TRBD2. This CDR3 is built from 14 residues. V lost 4 bases to trimming and J lost 5 bases; unmatched junction nucleotides: 7. CDR1 is SGHTA and CDR2 is FQGTGA in the germline V gene. The DNA of the CDR3 is TGTGCCAGCAGCTCGGGGGGTCGAGGGGAGACCCAGTACTTC. This encodes CASSSGGRGETQYF.

The V call is TRBV20-1, the J call TRBJ1-2; a possible D gene is TRBD1 (6 bases). Trimming pared 0 bases from V and 4 bases from J, leaving 18 bases between. Germline V lookup: CDR1 DFQATT, CDR2 SNEGSKA (reference sequence). The CDR3 extends over 16 amino acids. The CDR3 nucleotides are TGCAGTGCTAGAGAGAGCATTGGGGGGCGCGGCTATGGCTACACCTTC. Translated, it gives CSARESIGGRGYGYTF.

V and J are TRBV6-2 or TRBV6-3 and TRBJ2-5, with TRBD1 matching 7 bases. V was pared by 2 bases and J by 5 bases, with 8 bases of the junction left unmatched. The V gene's germline CDR1 is MNHEY and CDR2 SVGEGT. The CDR3 has 15 residues. The CDR3 DNA sequence: TGTGCCAGCAGTTACGAAGGGGGCGGGCTGGAGACCCAGTACTTC. Translated: CASSYEGGGLETQYF.

This clone has ten or more counts. This chain uses TRBV5-1 with TRBJ1-1; D ambiguous. CDR1 is SGHRS and CDR2 is YFSETQ in the germline V gene. V shed 2 bases and J shed 0 bases, with 17 bases lying between them. CDR3 length: 17 amino acids. The CDR3 nucleotides read TGCGCCAGCAGCTTTCAGGCCCCAAGCTACATGAACACTGAAGCTTTCTTT. Translating gives CASSFQAPSYMNTEAFF.

The chain combines TRBV20-1 with TRBJ2-3; D uncertain. CDR3 length equals 14 residues. In germline, CDR1 is DFQATT, CDR2 SNEGSKA (reference sequence). Deletions cut 5 bases from V and 1 base from J, with 13 bases between. The CDR3 protein is CSAPSLDGTDTQYF. CDR3 coding DNA: TGCAGTGCTCCCAGCCTGGATGGCACAGATACGCAGTATTTT.

This clone has a handful of counts. The CDR3 nucleotides are TGTGCCACCTGGGGACTCGGGGAGCTGTTTTTT. Amino acid sequence: CATWGLGELFF. The J gene is TRBJ2-2, the V gene TRBV10-3, with D possibly being TRBD2 (6 bases). Germline values: CDR1 ENHRY, CDR2 SYGVKD. Trimming took 10 bases from V and 7 from J, leaving 10 bases between them. This CDR3 contains 11 residues.

The chain recombines TRBV30 with TRBJ2-1, with D perhaps matching TRBD2 (5 bases). Germline CDR1 reads GTSNPN; CDR2 reads SVGIG (reference sequence). V lost 1 base and J 6 bases, leaving 7 bases between the germline ends. This CDR3 is built from 12 residues. This CDR3 is CAWSGTFNEQFF. CDR3 coding DNA: TGTGCCTGGAGTGGGACTTTCAATGAGCAGTTCTTC.

The chain is built from TRBV6-2 or TRBV6-3 and TRBJ1-6, with D unclear. Germline CDR1 MNHEY, CDR2 SVGEGT. This CDR3 has 13 amino acids. V lost 2 bases, J lost 14 bases, and 13 bases lay in between. The CDR3 DNA follows: TGTGCCAGCAGTTACATGTTGCCAGCATCCCTCCACTTT. Translating gives CASSYMLPASLHF.

This clone is judged medium-sized. DNA of the CDR3: TGTGCCACCAAGCCCCTACTGGGGACCTCTTACGAGCAGTACTTC. Amino acid sequence: CATKPLLGTSYEQYF. The rearrangement links TRBV10-3 to TRBJ2-7; D tentatively fits TRBD1 or TRBD2 (5 bases each). Germline CDR1 reads ENHRY; CDR2 reads SYGVKD. CDR3 length equals 15 residues. V lost 10 bases, J lost 4 bases, and 23 bases lay in between.

This clone was seen a few times. This chain connects TRBV20-1 to TRBJ2-2; no clear D gene. Germline loops: CDR1 DFQATT, CDR2 SNEGSKA (reference sequence). This CDR3 comprises 13 residues. V lost 6 bases, J lost 0 bases, and 8 bases lay in between. CDR3 region: CSATPPNTGELFF. CDR3 in DNA: TGCAGTGCAACGCCCCCGAACACCGGGGAGCTGTTTTTT.

This clone showed up many times. The chain combines TRBV18 with TRBJ1-3; 9 nucleotides align to TRBD1. Per germline, CDR1 KGHSH and CDR2 LQKENI. The CDR3 is 14 residues long. Trimming took 3 bases from V and 4 from J; bases not matched to a gene: 1. The CDR3 protein is CASSPGQGGNTIYF. CDR3 bases: TGTGCCAGCTCACCGGGACAGGGAGGAAACACCATATATTTT.

Sample share makes this clone medium-sized. The rearrangement links TRBV3-1 to TRBJ2-1, with D possibly being TRBD1 (5 bases). This CDR3 region has 13 residues. V was shortened by 1 base and J by 4 bases, with 5 bases between the two germline ends. CDR1 and CDR2 from the germline V gene are LGHDT and YNNKEL (reference sequence). CDR3 nucleotide sequence: TGTGCCAGCAGCCAAGCAGGGTACAATGAGCAGTTCTTC. Translation: CASSQAGYNEQFF.

This clone was detected a few times. J is TRBJ2-3 and V is TRBV7-6; tentatively, D is TRBD2 (7 bases). CDR3 length: 15 residues. The germline CDR1 and CDR2 sequences are SGHVS and FNYEAQ. Trimming left V 3 bases short and J 5 bases short, with 15 bases between. Written as DNA, the CDR3 is TGTGCCAGCAGCTTGCTCGGGGGGCGCGAAGATACGCAGTATTTT. Amino acid sequence: CASSLLGGREDTQYF.

In this sample, this clone turned up a few times. The chain has TRBV5-1 and TRBJ2-7; 10 positions agree with TRBD1. V gave up 1 base and J gave up 4 bases; unmatched junction bases: 8. There are 16 residues in the CDR3. Germline CDR1 SGHRS, CDR2 YFSETQ. Here the CDR3 reads CASSLPGTGARYEQYF. The CDR3 DNA is TGCGCCAGCAGCTTGCCGGGGACAGGGGCGAGATACGAGCAGTACTTC.

This clone was counted ten times or more. The chain couples TRBV20-1 to TRBJ2-3; the D is unclear. The CDR3 contains 13 residues. The germline gives CDR1 DFQATT, CDR2 SNEGSKA (reference sequence). Trimming stripped 4 bases from V and 0 bases from J, with 8 bases between. CDR3 coding DNA: TGCAGTGCTACTGAGTATAGCACAGATACGCAGTATTTT. Its protein is CSATEYSTDTQYF.

The sample holds a few counts of this clone. The chain joins TRBV27 to TRBJ2-1, with unresolved D. Germline V gene lookup returns CDR1 MNHEY and CDR2 SMNVEV (reference sequence). V lost 1 base, J lost 7 bases, and 11 bases lay in between. The CDR3 runs to 14 residues. CDR3 sequence reads: CASSLYQMGNEQFF. The DNA for the CDR3 is TGTGCCAGCAGTTTATACCAGATGGGGAATGAGCAGTTCTTC.

This clone was detected ten times or more. The V and J genes are TRBV20-1 and TRBJ2-3; TRBD2 is a possible D gene (6 bases). Trimming removed 4 bases at V and 6 bases at J, with 20 bases between. The CDR3 has 15 amino acids. Germline CDR1 DFQATT, CDR2 SNEGSKA (reference sequence). The CDR3 coding sequence is TGCAGTGCTATTCCGGAACCGGGAGTAGCCGATACGCAGTATTTT. Translating gives CSAIPEPGVADTQYF.

V gene TRBV11-3 combines with J gene TRBJ1-1, with TRBD1 matching over 8 bases. Germline CDR1 reads SGHNT; CDR2 reads YENEEA. The CDR3 is 14 amino acids. V shed 4 bases, J shed 2 bases, and the junction held 3 bases outside the gene matches. CDR3 sequence (DNA): TGTGCCAGCAGCTCAGGACAGGGTAACACTGAAGCTTTCTTT. Residues: CASSSGQGNTEAFF.

Concerning this clone itself: No conserved phenylalanine or tryptophan ends this CDR3, so it is likely a read error. CDR3 residues: CASAGTDYGYTS. Written as DNA, the CDR3 is TGTGCCAGCGCTGGGACAGACTATGGCTACACCTCC. The rearrangement uses TRBV28 and TRBJ1-2; TRBD1 aligns across 7 bases. CDR3 length: 12 amino acids. J lost 3 bases, V lost 8 bases, and 3 bases had no gene match. Germline V gene lookup returns CDR1 MDHEN and CDR2 SYDVKM.

This clone was counted many times. The chain recombines TRBV6-2 or TRBV6-3 with TRBJ2-3; TRBD2 aligns across 7 bases. CDR3 size: 14 residues. V lost 10 bases and J lost 2; bases outside the gene matches: 9. From germline, CDR1 is MNHEY and CDR2 SVGEGT. The CDR3 sequence is CATAPAGLTDTQYF. The CDR3 DNA sequence: TGTGCCACCGCGCCAGCGGGGCTCACAGATACGCAGTATTTT.

This clone has ten or more counts. The chain carries TRBV7-9 and TRBJ2-5, with D perhaps TRBD2 (5 bases). The V gene lost 6 bases and the J gene lost 3 bases, with 11 bases spanning the gap. CDR1 SEHNR and CDR2 FQNEAQ come from the germline V gene (reference sequence). This CDR3 region has 13 residues. CDR3 residues: CASRDSGEETQYF. The CDR3 region has the DNA TGTGCCAGCAGAGACTCCGGGGAAGAGACCCAGTACTTC.

This clone is termed medium-sized. The chain uses TRBV28 and TRBJ2-7; 7 bases fit TRBD2. The CDR3 is 16 amino acids. Germline CDR1 and CDR2: MDHEN and SYDVKM. Unmatched junction bases numbered 18, after V lost 6 bases and J lost 7 bases. The CDR3: CASSRSGGSLPREQYF. CDR3 in DNA: TGTGCCAGCAGCAGGTCTGGCGGGAGCCTCCCTAGGGAGCAGTACTTC.

By share, this clone ranks as medium-sized. Its ends do not fully match the called genes, so a read error is possible. This chain connects TRBV15 to TRBJ2-1, with a tentative D call TRBD2 (6 bases). This CDR3 spans 15 amino acids. The germline gives CDR1 LNHNV, CDR2 YYDKDF (reference sequence). The CDR3 region is CATSRAPSVYDEQFF. DNA of the CDR3: TGTGCCACCAGCAGAGCCCCTAGCGTCTACGATGAGCAGTTCTTC.

J is TRBJ2-2 and V is TRBV24-1, with 9 bases fitting TRBD2. The germline V gene has CDR1 KGHDR and CDR2 SFDVKD. Trimming took 1 base from V and 6 from J; bases not matched to a gene: 2. The CDR3 length is 15 residues. CDR3 sequence: CATSDFRGRAGELFF. Here the CDR3 DNA reads TGTGCCACCAGTGATTTTCGCGGGAGGGCCGGGGAGCTGTTTTTT.

The chain joins TRBV20-1 to TRBJ2-7, with TRBD2 as a possible D gene (5 bases). Trimming pared 3 bases from V and 1 base from J, leaving 10 bases between. Germline V gene data show CDR1 as DFQATT and CDR2 as SNEGSKA (reference sequence). The CDR3 sequence is 13 residues long. The chain's CDR3 is CSASGVYSYEQYF. The CDR3, as DNA: TGCAGTGCTAGCGGGGTTTATTCCTACGAGCAGTACTTC.

The chain employs TRBV13 and TRBJ1-2, with 10 nucleotides matching TRBD1. Germline V gene sequence: CDR1 PRHDT, CDR2 FYEKMQ (reference sequence). The V and J ends lost 4 bases and 8 bases, in that order; junction bases with no gene match: 7. There are 14 residues in the CDR3. CDR3 protein: CASSSRQGARGYTF. For the CDR3, the DNA is TGTGCCAGCAGCTCCCGACAGGGGGCGCGGGGCTACACCTTC. The whole variable domain, filled in from reference TRBV13 and TRBJ1-2, reads AAGVIQSPRHLIKEKRETATLKCYPIPRHDTVYWYQQGPGQDPQFLISFYEKMQSDKGSIPDRFSAQQFSDYHSELNMSSLELGDSALYFCASSSRQGARGYTFGSGTRLTVV.

The chain recombines TRBV11-2 with TRBJ2-7; D is ambiguous. The CDR3 is 16 amino acids. Trimming cost V 0 bases and J 2 bases, with 14 bases left between them. Germline loops: CDR1 SGHAT, CDR2 FQNNGV. This chain's CDR3 is CASSLEVGWGTYEQYF. The DNA for the CDR3 is TGTGCCAGCAGCTTAGAGGTGGGGTGGGGAACCTACGAGCAGTACTTC.

This clone was seen repeatedly, ten times or more. The chain combines TRBV19 with TRBJ2-5; tentatively, D is TRBD2 (6 bases). Germline-derived CDR1 and CDR2 are LNHDA and SQIVND (reference sequence). V gave up 0 bases and J gave up 5 bases, with 10 bases separating them. The CDR3 extends over 14 amino acids. This CDR3 is CASSIDPGRETQYF. The CDR3 DNA follows: TGTGCCAGTAGTATAGACCCAGGGAGGGAGACCCAGTACTTC.